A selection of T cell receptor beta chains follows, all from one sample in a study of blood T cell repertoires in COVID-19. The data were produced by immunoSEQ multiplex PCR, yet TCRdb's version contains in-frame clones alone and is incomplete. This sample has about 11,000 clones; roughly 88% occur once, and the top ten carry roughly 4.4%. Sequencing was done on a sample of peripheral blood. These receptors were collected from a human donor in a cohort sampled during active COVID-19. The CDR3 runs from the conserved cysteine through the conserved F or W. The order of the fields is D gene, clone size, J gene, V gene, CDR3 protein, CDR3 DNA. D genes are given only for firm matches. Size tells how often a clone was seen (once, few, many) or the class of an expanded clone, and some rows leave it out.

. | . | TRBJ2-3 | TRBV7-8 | CASSLGASGRVTDTQYF | TGTGCCAGCAGCTTAGGTGCGTCAGGGCGCGTGACAGATACGCAGTATTTT
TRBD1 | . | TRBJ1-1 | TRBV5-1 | CASSTDRDAEAFF | TGCGCCAGCAGCACCGACAGGGACGCTGAAGCTTTCTTT
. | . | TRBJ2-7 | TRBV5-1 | CASSFRRGDYEQYF | TGCGCCAGCAGCTTTCGCCGGGGTGACTACGAGCAGTACTTC
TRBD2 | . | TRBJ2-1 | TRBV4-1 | CASSSTSGRTLRNEQFF | TGCGCCAGCAGCTCCACTAGCGGGAGGACCCTTAGGAATGAGCAGTTCTTC
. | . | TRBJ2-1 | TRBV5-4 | CASSQGGWRGNNEQFF | TGTGCCAGCAGCCAGGGCGGGTGGAGGGGAAACAATGAGCAGTTCTTC
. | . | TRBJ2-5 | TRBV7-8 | CASSSSRLGRGETQYF | TGTGCCAGCAGCTCGTCTCGACTAGGTCGAGGGGAGACCCAGTACTTC
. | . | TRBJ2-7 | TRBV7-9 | CASSSALRGYEQYF | TGTGCCAGCAGCTCCGCGCTCAGGGGCTACGAGCAGTACTTC
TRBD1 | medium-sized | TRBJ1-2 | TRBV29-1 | CSVEELDRNYGYTF | TGCAGCGTTGAAGAGTTGGACAGGAACTATGGCTACACCTTC
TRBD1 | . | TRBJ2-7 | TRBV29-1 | CSVGAGGGEQYF | TGCAGCGTTGGCGCAGGGGGCGGCGAGCAGTACTTC
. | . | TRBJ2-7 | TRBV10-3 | CAISQGADYEQYF | TGTGCCATCAGCCAGGGTGCCGACTACGAGCAGTACTTC
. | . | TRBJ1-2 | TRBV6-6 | CASSYYDTDYGYTF | TGTGCCAGCAGTTACTATGACACGGACTATGGCTACACCTTC
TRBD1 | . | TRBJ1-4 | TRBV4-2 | CASSQPSTGTKGEKLFF | TGTGCCAGCAGCCAACCCTCGACAGGGACGAAGGGTGAAAAACTGTTTTTT
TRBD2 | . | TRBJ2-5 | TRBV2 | CASSEGSSGSGETQYF | TGTGCCAGCAGTGAGGGTAGTAGCGGGAGCGGGGAGACCCAGTACTTC
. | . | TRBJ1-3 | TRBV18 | CASSPGEAPGNTIYF | TGTGCCAGCTCACCGGGGGAGGCACCTGGAAACACCATATATTTT
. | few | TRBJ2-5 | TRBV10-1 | CASSPSVQETQYF | TGCGCCAGCTCCCCTAGCGTACAAGAGACCCAGTACTTC
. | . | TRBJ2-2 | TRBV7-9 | CAGLAPLSTGELFF | TGTGCCGGTCTCGCTCCCCTAAGCACCGGGGAGCTGTTTTTT
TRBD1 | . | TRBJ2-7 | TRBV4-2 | CASRPSGQGNEQYF | TGTGCCAGCAGACCCTCCGGACAGGGTAACGAGCAGTACTTC
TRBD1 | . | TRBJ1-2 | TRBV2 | CASTGTGGHNGYTF | TGTGCCAGCACAGGGACAGGGGGTCACAATGGCTACACCTTC
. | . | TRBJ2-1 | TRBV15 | CATSRVKVRGSNNEQFF | TGTGCCACCAGCAGAGTCAAAGTTAGGGGGTCGAACAATGAGCAGTTCTTC
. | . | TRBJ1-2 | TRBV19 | CASSIQILGGYTF | TGTGCCAGTAGTATACAGATCCTCGGGGGCTACACCTTC
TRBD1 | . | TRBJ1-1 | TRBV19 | CASSIGTGGAFF | TGTGCCAGTAGTATAGGAACAGGGGGAGCTTTCTTT
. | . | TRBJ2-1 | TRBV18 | CASSFQDNEQFF | TGTGCCAGCTCGTTCCAGGACAATGAGCAGTTCTTC
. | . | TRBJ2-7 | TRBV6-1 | CASSDEGSGQYF | TGTGCCAGCAGTGATGAGGGCAGCGGGCAGTACTTC
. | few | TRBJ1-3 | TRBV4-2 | CASKGHSLLSGNTIYF | TGTGCCAGCAAGGGACACTCCCTACTCTCTGGAAACACCATATATTTT
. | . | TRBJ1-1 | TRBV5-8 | CASSLNKNTEAFF | TGTGCCAGCAGCTTAAACAAGAACACTGAAGCTTTCTTT
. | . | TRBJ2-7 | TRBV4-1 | CASSQDLAPREVYEQYF | TGCGCCAGCAGCCAAGATTTGGCCCCAAGGGAGGTTTACGAGCAGTACTTC
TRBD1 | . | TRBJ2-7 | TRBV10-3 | CATRITGGRDEQYF | TGTGCCACCAGAATTACAGGGGGAAGGGACGAGCAGTACTTC
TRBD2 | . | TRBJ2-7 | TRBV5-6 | CASSLGLAGIYEQYF | TGTGCCAGCAGCCTCGGACTAGCGGGAATCTACGAGCAGTACTTC
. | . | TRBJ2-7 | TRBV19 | CASSIGSAYEQYF | TGTGCCAGTAGTATTGGCAGTGCCTACGAGCAGTACTTC
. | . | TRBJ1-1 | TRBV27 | CASSLSWGVEAFF | TGTGCCAGCAGTTTATCTTGGGGGGTTGAAGCTTTCTTT
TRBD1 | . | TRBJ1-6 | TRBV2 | CASRPGTDNSPLHF | TGTGCCAGCAGGCCCGGGACAGATAATTCACCCCTCCACTTT
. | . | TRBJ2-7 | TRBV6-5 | CASSEQGTYEQYF | TGTGCCAGCTCTGAGCAGGGGACCTACGAGCAGTACTTC
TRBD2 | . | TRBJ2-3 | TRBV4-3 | CASSQETGGGTDTQYF | TGCGCCAGCAGCCAAGAGACGGGAGGGGGTACAGATACGCAGTATTTT
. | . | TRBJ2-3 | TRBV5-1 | CASSFTGNPTDTQYF | TGCGCCAGCAGCTTTACAGGGAACCCCACAGATACGCAGTATTTT
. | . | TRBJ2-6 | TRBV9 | CASSVGDGIPGANVLTF | TGTGCCAGCAGCGTAGGAGACGGGATCCCTGGGGCCAACGTCCTGACTTTC
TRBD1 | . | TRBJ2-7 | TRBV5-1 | CASNTGTGGNEQYF | TGCGCCAGCAATACCGGGACAGGGGGGAACGAGCAGTACTTC
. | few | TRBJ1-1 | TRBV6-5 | CASSYRGGTEAFF | TGTGCCAGCAGTTACAGGGGTGGCACTGAAGCTTTCTTT
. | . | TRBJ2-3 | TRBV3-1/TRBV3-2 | CASSQEPSGSTDTQYF | TGTGCCAGCAGCCAAGAACCGAGCGGAAGCACAGATACGCAGTATTTT
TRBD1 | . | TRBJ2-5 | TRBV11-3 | CASSLTGGVGETQYF | TGTGCCAGCAGCTTGACAGGGGGTGTGGGGGAGACCCAGTACTTC
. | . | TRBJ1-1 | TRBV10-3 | CAISGETGNTEAFF | TGTGCCATCAGCGGAGAGACAGGGAACACTGAAGCTTTCTTT
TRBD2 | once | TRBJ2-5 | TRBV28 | CASSLFPPQVAGEGETQYF | TGTGCCAGCAGTTTATTCCCCCCCCAGGTAGCGGGAGAGGGAGAGACCCAGTACTTC
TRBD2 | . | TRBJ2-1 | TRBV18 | CASSAGLAGGYEQFF | TGTGCCAGCTCAGCGGGACTAGCGGGAGGCTATGAGCAGTTCTTC
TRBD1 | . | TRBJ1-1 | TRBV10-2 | CASSDRGHNTEAFF | TGCGCCAGCAGTGACAGGGGGCATAACACTGAAGCTTTCTTT
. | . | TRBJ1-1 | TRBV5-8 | CASSLASSRPNTEAFF | TGTGCCAGCAGCTTGGCCTCGAGCAGGCCGAACACTGAAGCTTTCTTT
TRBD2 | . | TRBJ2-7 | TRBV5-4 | CASSRTLAESYEQYF | TGTGCCAGCAGCAGAACCCTAGCGGAGTCCTACGAGCAGTACTTC
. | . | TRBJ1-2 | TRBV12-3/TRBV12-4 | CASSFPPNYGYTF | TGTGCCAGCAGTTTTCCCCCAAACTATGGCTACACCTTC
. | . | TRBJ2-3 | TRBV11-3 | CASSLGSSPTQYF | TGTGCCAGCAGCTTAGGTTCCTCCCCGACGCAGTATTTT
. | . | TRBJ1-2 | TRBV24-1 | CATSRSAAYGYTF | TGTGCCACCAGTCGTTCGGCGGCCTATGGCTACACCTTC
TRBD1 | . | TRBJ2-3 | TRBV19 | CASKLDRGHTDTQYF | TGTGCCAGCAAACTGGACAGGGGGCACACAGATACGCAGTATTTT
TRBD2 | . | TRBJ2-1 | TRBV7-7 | CASSRAGNPNNEQFF | TGTGCCAGCAGCCGAGCGGGGAACCCAAACAATGAGCAGTTCTTC
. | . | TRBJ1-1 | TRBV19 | CASSIGRAPPEAFF | TGTGCCAGTAGTATCGGGAGGGCCCCCCCTGAAGCTTTCTTT
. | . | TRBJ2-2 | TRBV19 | CASSLGRVTGELFF | TGTGCCAGTAGTCTCGGCAGGGTTACCGGGGAGCTGTTTTTT
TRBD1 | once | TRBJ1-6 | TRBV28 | CASSSSGTGNSPLHF | TGTGCCAGCAGTTCGTCCGGGACAGGGAATTCACCCCTCCACTTT
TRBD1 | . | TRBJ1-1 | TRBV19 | CASSIVGQGNPNPEAFF | TGTGCCAGTAGTATAGTGGGACAGGGGAATCCAAACCCCGAAGCTTTCTTT
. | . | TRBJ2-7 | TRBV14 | CASSQDRASRVF | TGTGCCAGCAGCCAAGACAGGGCGAGTAGAGTTTTC